What follows are 32 T cell receptor beta chains derived from one specimen sequenced in a study of blood T cells in healthy people across ages. The use of a sample-barcoded 5' primer and a J-beta primer mix characterized a second PCR of about 7 to 12 cycles. TCRdb re-called the 5' RACE reads through MiXCR, storing one row per CDR3 protein. The data contain roughly 500,000 distinct CDR3 sequences, approximately 25% of them seen just once; the ten biggest clones take up less than 20%. The specimen sequenced was blood. The receptors originated from a woman in her sixties or seventies in good health.

This clonotype turned up a few times. The chain employs TRBV2 and TRBJ1-2, with TRBD1 as a possible D gene (5 bases). The V and J ends lost 8 bases and 3 bases respectively, with 13 bases between them. The CDR3 contains 13 residues. Germline V gene lookup returns CDR1 SNHLY and CDR2 FYNNEI. The CDR3 here is CASGEMTDYGYTF. The DNA of the CDR3 is TGTGCCAGCGGCGAAATGACAGACTATGGCTACACCTTC. The variable domain in full, with the rest retrieved from reference TRBV2 and TRBJ1-2, is EPEVTQTPSHQVTQMGQEVILRCVPISNHLYFYWYRQILGQKVEFLVSFYNNEISEKSEIFDDQFSVERPDGSNFTLKIRSTKLEDSAMYFCASGEMTDYGYTFGSGTRLTVV.

This clonotype was counted only a few times. For the CDR3, the DNA is TGCAGTGCCCCATCTATGGGGGCCAATGAGCAGTTCTTC. Translating gives CSAPSMGANEQFF. This chain uses TRBV20-1 with TRBJ2-5; possible D gene TRBD1, 6 bases. The last part of the DNA fits TRBJ2-1 better; the J call may be wrong. Looked up from germline, CDR1 is DFQATT and CDR2 is SNEGSKA (reference sequence). The CDR3 loop spans 13 amino acids.

V usage is TRBV29-1 and J usage is TRBJ2-3; D tentatively fits TRBD1 or TRBD2 (7 bases each). Germline V gives CDR1 SQVTM, CDR2 ANQGSEA. The CDR3 is made up of 15 amino acids. V lost 7 bases, J lost 1 base, and 18 bases lay in between. This chain's CDR3 is CSASGAGGGTDTQYF. CDR3 DNA sequence: TGCAGCGCCTCGGGAGCAGGGGGGGGCACAGATACGCAGTATTTT.

This clonotype was counted between two and nine times. This sequence joins TRBV4-3 and TRBJ2-2, with TRBD2 identical over 9 bases. In germline, CDR1 is LGHNA, CDR2 YSLEER. This CDR3 has 20 amino acids. V gave up 4 bases and J gave up 2 bases; unmatched junction bases: 17. The CDR3, as DNA: TGCGCCAGCAGCCCCAGAGTGGGGGCGGTAGCGGGGGTCAACACCGGGGAGCTGTTTTTT. It yields the protein CASSPRVGAVAGVNTGELFF.

This clonotype was recorded a few times. The chain links TRBV6-1 to TRBJ1-2; 11 nucleotides agree with TRBD1. From germline, CDR1 is MNHNS and CDR2 SASEGT. This CDR3 contains 15 residues. With 4 bases clipped from V and 0 bases from J, the junction kept 1 base outside the gene matches. The CDR3 region is CASSAGQGANYGYTF. CDR3 nucleotides: TGTGCCAGCAGTGCGGGACAGGGGGCTAACTATGGCTACACCTTC.

This clonotype showed up just a few times. The rearrangement joins TRBV10-3 to TRBJ2-1; a possible D gene is TRBD2 (6 bases). V lost 5 bases and J 4 bases, leaving 27 bases between the germline ends. Germline CDR1 is ENHRY and CDR2 is SYGVKD. The CDR3 sequence is 19 residues long. Here the CDR3 reads CAISNTPGLNSGSYNEQFF. The CDR3, as DNA: TGTGCCATCAGTAATACGCCGGGACTGAACTCAGGGTCGTACAATGAGCAGTTCTTC.

The chain links TRBV12-5 to TRBJ2-3, with 13 bases lining up with TRBD2. This CDR3 is 18 amino acids long. Germline assignment: CDR1 LGHNT and CDR2 FRNRAP. With V trimmed by 6 bases and J by 0 bases, 9 bases remained unmatched. CDR3 protein: CASGPGLAGSTSTDTQYF. CDR3 coding DNA: TGTGCTAGTGGCCCGGGACTAGCGGGATCCACTAGCACAGATACGCAGTATTTT. Supplemented by reference TRBV12-5 and TRBJ2-3, the full variable domain reads DARVTQTPRHKVTEMGQEVTMRCQPILGHNTVFWYRQTMMQGLELLAYFRNRAPLDDSGMPKDRFSAEMPDATLATLKIQPSEPRDSAVYFCASGPGLAGSTSTDTQYFGPGTRLTVL.

To note about this clonotype: The CDR3 does not end in the conserved phenylalanine or tryptophan, so this is likely a read error. The chain has TRBV5-1 and TRBJ1-2, with D unresolved. This CDR3 is 14 amino acids long. CDR1 is SGHRS, CDR2 YFSETQ, per germline. V lost 0 bases and J lost 2, with 8 bases in between. CDR3 in DNA: TGCGCCAGCAGCTTGGCTTCCGCAAACTATGGCTACACCCTC. Translating gives CASSLASANYGYTL.

There are a few counts of this clonotype. A much larger clone lies one base from this, so it may be a read error. The conserved closing phenylalanine or tryptophan is absent in this CDR3, likely reflecting a read error. The chain is built from TRBV11-1 and TRBJ2-5; 9 positions agree with TRBD1. Germline-derived CDR1 and CDR2 are SGHAT and FQDESV (reference sequence). V lost 7 bases to trimming and J lost 6 bases; unmatched junction nucleotides: 6. This CDR3 is built from 13 residues. The CDR3 protein is CASIATGGKTQYL. In DNA form, the CDR3 reads TGTGCCAGCATCGCGACAGGGGGAAAGACCCAGTACCTC.

This clonotype has just a few counts. V gene TRBV15 combines with J gene TRBJ1-2, with D uncertain. Germline V gene data show CDR1 as LNHNV and CDR2 as YYDKDF (reference sequence). Deletions cut 5 bases from V and 8 bases from J, with 21 bases between. This CDR3 has 15 amino acids. The CDR3 nucleotides are TGTGCCACCAGCGCCAGGATTTCTGGGGTACCAGGCTACACCTTC. Protein: CATSARISGVPGYTF.

This chain joins TRBV7-3 and TRBJ2-2; D unclear. Trimming stripped 1 base from V and 1 base from J, with 10 bases between. The germline V gene encodes CDR1 SGHTA and CDR2 FQGTGA. The CDR3 totals 16 residues. CDR3 in amino acids: CASSLRPAGNTGELFF. The CDR3, as DNA: TGTGCCAGCAGCTTAAGGCCTGCCGGGAACACCGGGGAGCTGTTTTTT.

V is TRBV9 and J is TRBJ1-2, with TRBD1 as a possible D gene (5 bases). V lost 4 bases, J lost 2 bases, and 15 bases lay in between. The CDR3 has 15 residues. Germline values: CDR1 SGDLS, CDR2 YYNGEE. CDR3 protein: CASSPPGTGNYGYTF. The CDR3 nucleotides are TGTGCCAGCAGCCCCCCAGGAACAGGCAACTATGGCTACACCTTC.

This clonotype has only a few counts. The chain is built from TRBV7-2 and TRBJ2-5; the D gene is possibly TRBD2 (5 bases). CDR3 length: 14 residues. Germline CDR1 SGHTA, CDR2 FQGNSA. V was clipped by 4 bases and J by 11 bases, with 20 bases between them. The CDR3 DNA follows: TGTGCCAGCAGCTCCCTCGGACTGCTTGCGGAGCAGTACTTC. It specifies CASSSLGLLAEQYF. Looking up the rest from reference TRBV7-2 and TRBJ2-5 gives the full variable domain: GAGVSQSPSNKVTEKGKDVELRCDPISGHTALYWYRQSLGQGLEFLIYFQGNSAPDKSGLPSDRFSAERTGGSVSTLTIQRTQQEDSAVYLCASSSLGLLAEQYFGPGTRLLVL.

This clonotype was observed a few times. A much more abundant neighbour one base away suggests this may be a read error. This chain links TRBV7-9 with TRBJ1-2; TRBD1 might be the D (6 bases). The V and J ends lost 4 bases and 8 bases respectively, with 17 bases between them. Germline CDR1 is SEHNR and CDR2 is FQNEAQ (reference sequence). This CDR3 has 14 amino acids. CDR3 in DNA: TGTGCCAGCAGCTATAGCACAGGGTTGGGGGGCTACACCTTC. This gives the protein CASSYSTGLGGYTF.

This clonotype was found a few times. The rearrangement joins TRBV7-2 to TRBJ2-3, with D uncertain. Germline CDR1 reads SGHTA; CDR2 reads FQGNSA. This CDR3 has 15 amino acids. The ends were cut back, 1 base at V and 5 bases at J, with 13 bases in the middle. The chain's CDR3 is CASSLETAAGDTQYF. The DNA for the CDR3 is TGTGCCAGCAGCTTAGAAACTGCAGCCGGAGATACGCAGTATTTT.

This clonotype was seen a handful of times. The gene calls are TRBV20-1 and TRBJ1-1; 8 nucleotides agree with TRBD1. The CDR3 extends over 14 amino acids. Germline assignment: CDR1 DFQATT and CDR2 SNEGSKA (reference sequence). V was pared by 5 bases and J by 4 bases, with 9 bases of the junction left unmatched. The CDR3 spells CSAWAGQGGTEAFF. CDR3 DNA: TGCAGTGCTTGGGCCGGACAGGGAGGCACTGAAGCTTTCTTT.

This clonotype was detected only a few times. This chain links TRBV6-6 with TRBJ1-3; D is unresolved. The CDR3 loop spans 14 amino acids. Per the germline V gene, CDR1 is MNHNY and CDR2 is SVGAGI (reference sequence). Trimming shortened V by 10 bases and J by 2 bases, and 15 bases separated the two germline ends. The CDR3 spells CATSLGRTGNTIYF. The CDR3 DNA sequence: TGTGCCACATCATTAGGTCGCACTGGAAACACCATATATTTT.

This chain joins TRBV29-1 and TRBJ2-3, with D perhaps matching TRBD1 or TRBD2 (5 bases each). CDR1 is SQVTM, CDR2 ANQGSEA, per germline. The length of the CDR3 is 13 residues. CDR3 coding DNA: TGCACCCTCAGGGCTAGCAGCACAGATACGCAGTATTTT. Translated, it gives CTLRASSTDTQYF.

This clonotype was counted at least ten times. This chain links TRBV11-2 with TRBJ2-1; 11 bases align to TRBD2. This CDR3 is 16 amino acids long. Looked up from germline, CDR1 is SGHAT and CDR2 is FQNNGV. Trimming took 3 bases from V and 6 from J; bases not matched to a gene: 7. CDR3 protein: CASSFSGGALGNEQFF. CDR3 sequence (DNA): TGTGCCAGCAGCTTTAGCGGGGGGGCTCTAGGCAATGAGCAGTTCTTC.

The chain recombines TRBV12-3 or TRBV12-4 with TRBJ1-2, with D maybe TRBD1 (6 bases). Trimming shortened V by 7 bases and J by 7 bases, and 13 bases separated the two germline ends. The CDR3 runs 12 residues. The chain's CDR3 is CASTQGQLGYTF. The CDR3 DNA reads TGTGCCAGCACCCAAGGACAGCTTGGCTACACCTTC.

In this sample, this clonotype turned up a few times. V and J are TRBV10-3 and TRBJ2-3; TRBD2 matches 8 bases. J gave up 2 bases and V 2 bases, and 9 bases lay outside the gene matches. This CDR3 is 17 amino acids long. Per the germline V gene, CDR1 is ENHRY and CDR2 is SYGVKD. This chain's CDR3 is CAISEVLAGGITDTQYF. The CDR3 DNA reads TGTGCCATCAGTGAGGTCCTTGCGGGGGGTATCACAGATACGCAGTATTTT.

For this clonotype: A read error may produce the germline difference seen at one junction end. The V call is TRBV7-7, the J call TRBJ2-5; D is uncertain. Germline CDR1 and CDR2: SSHAT and FNYEAQ (reference sequence). The CDR3 extends over 14 amino acids. In nucleotides, the CDR3 is TGTGCTAGCAGCCCTAGTGGCCCGGCGGAGACCCAGTACTTC. It translates to CASSPSGPAETQYF. Looking up the rest from reference TRBV7-7 and TRBJ2-5 gives the full variable domain: GAGVSQSPRYKVTKRGQDVTLRCDPISSHATLYWYQQALGQGPEFLTYFNYEAQPDKSGLPSDRFSAERPEGSISTLTIQRTEQRDSAMYRCASSPSGPAETQYFGPGTRLLVL.

This clonotype was counted only a few times. The chain recombines TRBV13 with TRBJ1-1; D gene ambiguous. This CDR3 has 13 residues. The V end was cut by 3 bases, the J end by 3 bases, with 8 bases between. Germline V lookup: CDR1 PRHDT, CDR2 FYEKMQ (reference sequence). DNA of the CDR3: TGTGCCAGCAGCTTGGCCAAGGACACTGAAGCTTTCTTT. Its protein is CASSLAKDTEAFF.

The V and J genes are TRBV7-9 and TRBJ1-6; 8 nucleotides match TRBD1. Germline CDR1 SEHNR, CDR2 FQNEAQ (reference sequence). Trimming took 5 bases from V and 7 from J; bases not matched to a gene: 4. The CDR3 spans 14 residues. CDR3 nucleotide sequence: TGTGCCAGCAGCACAGGGGGGGGCAATTCACCCCTCCACTTT. Protein: CASSTGGGNSPLHF.

Here the CDR3 DNA reads TGTGCCAGCAGTAACCCAGGACAGGGAGTTGGGGAGCTGTTTTTT. Amino acid sequence: CASSNPGQGVGELFF. The V and J genes are TRBV6-2 or TRBV6-3 and TRBJ2-2; the match to TRBD1 covers 8 bases. Germline V lookup: CDR1 MNHEY, CDR2 SVGEGT. The trim removed 5 bases at V and 8 bases at J, leaving 10 bases unmatched. The CDR3 spans 15 residues.

Only a few counts were recorded for this clonotype. The V and J genes are TRBV2 and TRBJ1-5; 8 bases fit TRBD1. Germline values: CDR1 SNHLY, CDR2 FYNNEI. The J segment lost 6 bases and the V segment lost 5 bases, leaving 9 bases of the junction unmatched. CDR3 size: 15 residues. The CDR3 DNA sequence: TGTGCCAGCAGTTCGACCTGGACAGGGAGTCAGCCCCAGCATTTT. As protein: CASSSTWTGSQPQHF.

The chain combines TRBV9 with TRBJ2-6; D remains unclear. CDR3 length equals 15 residues. CDR1 and CDR2 (germline): SGDLS, YYNGEE. V shed 2 bases and J shed 0 bases, with 6 bases lying between them. DNA of the CDR3: TGTGCCAGCAGCGTTTCAGGCTCTGGGGCCAACGTCCTGACTTTC. Translated, it gives CASSVSGSGANVLTF.

The table lists this clonotype with many counts. The V call is TRBV4-1, the J call TRBJ2-5; 8 bases align to TRBD2. This CDR3 comprises 16 residues. V dropped 1 base and J dropped 5; count of bases not matched to a gene: 9. CDR1 and CDR2 (germline): MGHRA, YSYEKL. CDR3 residues: CASSQGVGGAFETQYF. The CDR3 DNA is TGCGCCAGCAGCCAAGGTGTCGGGGGGGCTTTTGAGACCCAGTACTTC.

This chain connects TRBV7-9 to TRBJ1-1; D ambiguous. With 6 bases removed from V and 6 bases from J, the gap between germline ends came to 11 bases. The CDR3 is 12 amino acids. Germline CDR1 SEHNR, CDR2 FQNEAQ (reference sequence). CDR3 nucleotide sequence: TGTGCCAGCAGTGAAGTCGCATCTGAAGCTTTCTTT. Translating gives CASSEVASEAFF. Combining the CDR3 with reference TRBV7-9 and TRBJ1-1 gives the whole variable domain DTGVSQNPRHKITKRGQNVTFRCDPISEHNRLYWYRQTLGQGPEFLTYFQNEAQLEKSRLLSDRFSAERPKGSFSTLEIQRTEQGDSAMYLCASSEVASEAFFGQGTRLTVV.

The V gene is TRBV20-1, the J gene TRBJ2-2, with 7 bases aligning to TRBD1. The germline gives CDR1 DFQATT, CDR2 SNEGSKA (reference sequence). V trimming: 3 bases; J trimming: 1 base; junction bases outside the gene matches: 8. The CDR3 runs to 16 residues. The CDR3 here is CSASWRQGRNTGELFF. The CDR3 coding sequence is TGCAGTGCTAGCTGGAGACAGGGCCGGAACACCGGGGAGCTGTTTTTT.

A word on this clonotype: The germline gene is not matched at one end of the junction; a read error may be the cause. This rearrangement joins TRBV9 to TRBJ2-2, with D tentatively TRBD1 or TRBD2 (5 bases each). The V gene's germline CDR1 is SGDLS and CDR2 YYNGEE. The length of the CDR3 is 15 residues. DNA for the CDR3: TGTGCCAGCAGCCGGACATGGGCGAACACCGGGGAGCTGGTTTTT. It encodes CASSRTWANTGELVF.

The V call is TRBV2, the J call TRBJ2-3; 8 bases agree with TRBD2. J lost 0 bases, V lost 6 bases, and 5 bases had no gene match. Germline CDR1 reads SNHLY; CDR2 reads FYNNEI. The CDR3 runs to 15 residues. CDR3 protein: CASSLAGFSTDTQYF. The CDR3 bases are TGTGCCAGCAGCCTAGCGGGTTTTAGCACAGATACGCAGTATTTT.